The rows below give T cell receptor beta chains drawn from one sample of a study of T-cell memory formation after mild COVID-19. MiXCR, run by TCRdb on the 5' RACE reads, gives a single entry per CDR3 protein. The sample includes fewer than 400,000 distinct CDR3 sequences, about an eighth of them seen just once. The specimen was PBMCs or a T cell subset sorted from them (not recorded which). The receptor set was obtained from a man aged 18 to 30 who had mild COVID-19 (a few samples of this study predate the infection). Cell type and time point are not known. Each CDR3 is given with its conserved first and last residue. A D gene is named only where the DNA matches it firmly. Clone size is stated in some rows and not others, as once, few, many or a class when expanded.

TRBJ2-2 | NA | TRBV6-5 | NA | TGTGCCAGCAGTTACCTTGGCCCCCCGAACACCGGGGAGCTGTTTTTT | CASSYLGPPNTGELFF
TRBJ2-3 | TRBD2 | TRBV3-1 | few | TGTGCCAGCAGCCTCCTCGGCGGGGGGGAAGATACGCAGTATTTT | CASSLLGGGEDTQYF
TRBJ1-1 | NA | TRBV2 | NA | TGTGCCAGCAGGGGTTGGGTCGCGGGGGAAGCTTTCTTT | CASRGWVAGEAFF
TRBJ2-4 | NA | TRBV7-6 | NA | TGTGCCAGCAGCTCCGGGGGTTTAAGCATTCAGTACTTC | CASSSGGLSIQYF
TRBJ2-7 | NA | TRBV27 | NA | TGTGCCAGCAGTTTCACCGTGGTGGGTGAGCAGTACTTC | CASSFTVVGEQYF
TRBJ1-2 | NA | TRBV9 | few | TGTGCCAGCAGCGTAGCGGTGGGACTCTATGGCTACACCTTC | CASSVAVGLYGYTF
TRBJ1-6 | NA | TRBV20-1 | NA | TGCAGTGCTAGAAGGGGGAGCACGCAGACACCCCTCCACTTT | CSARRGSTQTPLHF
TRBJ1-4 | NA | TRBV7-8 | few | TGTGCCAGCAGGGAGGGGGTGGCTTGGTCGGGAAAACTGTTTTTT | CASREGVAWSGKLFF
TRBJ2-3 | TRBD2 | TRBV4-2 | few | TGTGCCAGCAGCCAACTCCCTAGCGGGGGGGACACAGATACGCAGTATTTT | CASSQLPSGGDTDTQYF
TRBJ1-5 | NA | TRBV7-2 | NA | TGTGCCAGCAGCTTATTAAGTGGCGCGGGGCAGCCCCAGCATTTT | CASSLLSGAGQPQHF
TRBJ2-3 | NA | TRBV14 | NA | TGTGCCAGCAGCCTACCGGGGGCAGTGACGCAGTATTTT | CASSLPGAVTQYF
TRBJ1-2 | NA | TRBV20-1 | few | TGCAGTGCTAGGGTAATGGACAGCAACTTAGCTAACTATGGCTACACCTTC | CSARVMDSNLANYGYTF
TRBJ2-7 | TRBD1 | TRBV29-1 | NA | TGCAGCGGGGGGACAGGGGGAGGATACGAGCAGTACTTC | CSGGTGGGYEQYF
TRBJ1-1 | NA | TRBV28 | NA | TGTGCCAGCAGTCTCTTAGGGCTGGTCACTGAAGCTTTCTTT | CASSLLGLVTEAFF
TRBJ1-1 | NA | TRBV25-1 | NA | TGTGCCAGCAGTGAAGGTTCTGGGGGTTTCGCTTTCTTT | CASSEGSGGFAFF
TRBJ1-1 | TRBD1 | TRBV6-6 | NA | TGTGCCAGCAGTAGACAGGGGATCGGGACTGAAGCTTTCTTT | CASSRQGIGTEAFF
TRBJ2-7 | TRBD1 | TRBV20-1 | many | TGCAGTGCCTGGACAGGGAAGTCCTACGAGCAGTACTTC | CSAWTGKSYEQYF
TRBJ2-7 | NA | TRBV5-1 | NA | TGCGCCAGCAGCTTGGGAATGGGGTCCTACGAGCAGTACTTC | CASSLGMGSYEQYF
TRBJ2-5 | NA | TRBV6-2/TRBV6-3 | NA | TGTGCCAGCAGTTTCTCCCTCACAGGGCGTGAGGAGACCCAGTACTTC | CASSFSLTGREETQYF
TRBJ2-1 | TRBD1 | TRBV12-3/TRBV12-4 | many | TGTGCCAGCAGCCCTACGGGACAGTACAATGAGCAGTTCTTC | CASSPTGQYNEQFF
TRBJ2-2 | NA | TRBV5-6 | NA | TGTGCCAGCAGCCTCACGGATGGGGGGAACGGGGAGCTGTTTTTT | CASSLTDGGNGELFF
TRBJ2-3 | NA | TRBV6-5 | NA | TGTGCCAGCAGTTACGGTCTAGGGAGCACAGATACGCAGTATTTT | CASSYGLGSTDTQYF
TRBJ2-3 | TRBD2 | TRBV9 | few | TGTGCCAGCAGCGTAGACGGGGGGGCACGCACAGATACGCAGTATTTT | CASSVDGGARTDTQYF
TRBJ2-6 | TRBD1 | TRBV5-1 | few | TGCGCCAGCAGCTTGGTCGGACAGGTCCTCTCTGGGGCCAACGTCCTGACTTTC | CASSLVGQVLSGANVLTF
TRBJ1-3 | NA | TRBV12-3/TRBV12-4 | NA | TGTGCCAGCACGACGGAGGGGGGCACCATATATTTT | CASTTEGGTIYF
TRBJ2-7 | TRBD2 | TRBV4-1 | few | TGCGCCAGCAGCCAAGGCAAGCTCTCTAGCGGAAATTACGAGCAGTACTTC | CASSQGKLSSGNYEQYF
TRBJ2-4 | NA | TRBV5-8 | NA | TGTGCCAGCAGCTTGTGGGGGATGGGAAACATTCAGTACTTC | CASSLWGMGNIQYF
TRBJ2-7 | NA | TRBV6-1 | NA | TGTGCCAGCAGTGAAGCCGGGCTTTACGAGCAGTACTTC | CASSEAGLYEQYF
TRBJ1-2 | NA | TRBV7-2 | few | TGTGCCAGCAGCAGGGTGGGGGCTGGCTACACCTTC | CASSRVGAGYTF
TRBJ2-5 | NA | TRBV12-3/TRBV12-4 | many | TGTGCCAGCAGTTTGGTTCCTAGCTCCGAGACCCAGTACTTC | CASSLVPSSETQYF
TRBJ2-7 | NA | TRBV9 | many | TGTGCCAGCAGCGTAGGGCAGGGCTTAACCTACGAGCAGTACTTC | CASSVGQGLTYEQYF
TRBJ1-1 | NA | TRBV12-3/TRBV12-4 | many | TGTGCCAGCAGCGCGCAGGGGAGGGGAGTCCTCATGAACACTGAAGCTTTCTTT | CASSAQGRGVLMNTEAFF
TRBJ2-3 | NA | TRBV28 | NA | TGTGCCAGCAGTTTCCGGGGCCTCGCCACAGATACGCAGTATTTT | CASSFRGLATDTQYF
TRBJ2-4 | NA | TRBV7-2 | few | TGTGCCAGCAGCTATTTCCGGGGGCGGGGAAACATTCAGTACTTC | CASSYFRGRGNIQYF
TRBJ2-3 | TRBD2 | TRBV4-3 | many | TGCGCCAGCAGCCAATCGTCTTGGAGCGCAGCGGGAACAGATACGCAGTATTTT | CASSQSSWSAAGTDTQYF
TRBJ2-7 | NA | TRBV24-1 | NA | TGTGCCACCCCCGGGGCGGTAGGAACAACCTACGAGCAGTACTTC | CATPGAVGTTYEQYF
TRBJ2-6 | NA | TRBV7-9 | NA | TGTGCCAGCAGCCCCCGTCGCTCCTCTGGGGCCAACGTCCTGACTTTC | CASSPRRSSGANVLTF
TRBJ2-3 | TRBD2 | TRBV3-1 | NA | TGTGCCAGCAGCTACCGACTAGCCGAGGCAGATACGCAGTATTTT | CASSYRLAEADTQYF
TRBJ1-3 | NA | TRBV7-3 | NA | TGTGCCAGCAGCTTAGGCCCACCGGATCCAACAGGGTCTGGAAACACCATATATTTT | CASSLGPPDPTGSGNTIYF
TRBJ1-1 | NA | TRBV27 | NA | TGTGCCAGCAGTCCCTTCGGGGTTGGTCTCATGAACACTGAAGCTTTCTTT | CASSPFGVGLMNTEAFF
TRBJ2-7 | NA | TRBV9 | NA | TGTGCCAGCAGCGTAGCGGTGAACTACGAGCAGTACTTC | CASSVAVNYEQYF
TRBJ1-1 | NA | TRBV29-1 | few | TGCAGCGTGCTGGATGCAATTTTCACTGAAGCTTTCTTT | CSVLDAIFTEAFF